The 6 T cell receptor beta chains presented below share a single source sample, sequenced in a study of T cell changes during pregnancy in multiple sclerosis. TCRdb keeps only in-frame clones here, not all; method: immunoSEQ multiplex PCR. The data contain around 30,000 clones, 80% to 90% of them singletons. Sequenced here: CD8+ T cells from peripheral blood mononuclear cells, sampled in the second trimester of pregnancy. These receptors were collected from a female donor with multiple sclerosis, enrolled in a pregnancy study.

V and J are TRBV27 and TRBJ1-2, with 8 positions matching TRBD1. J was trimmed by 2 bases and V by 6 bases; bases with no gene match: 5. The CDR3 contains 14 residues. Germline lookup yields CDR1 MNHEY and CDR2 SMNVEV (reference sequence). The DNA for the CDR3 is TGTGCCAGCAGGCCAGGGGGCGCGAACTATGGCTACACCTTC. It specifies CASRPGGANYGYTF.

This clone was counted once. The CDR3 spells CASSGLAYNEQFF. For the CDR3, the DNA is TGTGCCAGCAGCGGACTAGCCTACAATGAGCAGTTCTTC. The chain recombines TRBV7-9 with TRBJ2-1, with TRBD2 matching over 7 bases. The CDR3 is 13 amino acids. The germline gives CDR1 SEHNR, CDR2 FQNEAQ (reference sequence). V lost 5 bases and J lost 2; bases outside the gene matches: 0.

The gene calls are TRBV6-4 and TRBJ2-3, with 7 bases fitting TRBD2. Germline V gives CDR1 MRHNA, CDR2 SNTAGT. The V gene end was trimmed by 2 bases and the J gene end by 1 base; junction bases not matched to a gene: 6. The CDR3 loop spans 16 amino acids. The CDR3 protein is CASSDQAGRGTDTQYF. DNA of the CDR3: TGTGCCAGCAGTGACCAAGCGGGACGCGGCACAGATACGCAGTATTTT.

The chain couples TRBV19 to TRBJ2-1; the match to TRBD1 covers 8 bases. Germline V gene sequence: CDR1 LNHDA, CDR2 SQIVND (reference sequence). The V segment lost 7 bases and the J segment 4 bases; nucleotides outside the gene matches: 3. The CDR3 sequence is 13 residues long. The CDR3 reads CASTGGAYNEQFF. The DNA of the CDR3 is TGTGCCAGTACAGGGGGCGCGTACAATGAGCAGTTCTTC. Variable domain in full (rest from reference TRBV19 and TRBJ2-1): DGGITQSPKYLFRKEGQNVTLSCEQNLNHDAMYWYRQDPGQGLRLIYYSQIVNDFQKGDIAEGYSVSREKKESFPLTVTSAQKNPTAFYLCASTGGAYNEQFFGPGTRLTVL.

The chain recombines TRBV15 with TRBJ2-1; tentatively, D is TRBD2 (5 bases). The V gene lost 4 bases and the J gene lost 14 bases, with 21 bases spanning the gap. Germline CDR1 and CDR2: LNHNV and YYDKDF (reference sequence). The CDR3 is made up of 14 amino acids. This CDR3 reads CATSNFPKTGIEFF. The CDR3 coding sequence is TGTGCCACCAGCAACTTCCCTAAGACGGGGATCGAGTTCTTC.

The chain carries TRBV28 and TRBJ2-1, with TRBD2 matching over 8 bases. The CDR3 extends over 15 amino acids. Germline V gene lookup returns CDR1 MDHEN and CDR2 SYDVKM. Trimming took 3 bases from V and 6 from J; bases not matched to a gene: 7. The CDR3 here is CASSFHGRALNEQFF. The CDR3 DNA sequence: TGTGCCAGCAGTTTTCACGGGAGGGCCCTCAATGAGCAGTTCTTC.